These T cell receptor beta chains were read from a single sample in a study of post-analysis software for immune sequencing data. TCRdb re-called the PCR reads through MiXCR, storing one row per CDR3 protein. The sample yields around 770,000 distinct CDR3 sequences, 46% seen once. The material sequenced was blood. The receptors here all came from a girl aged 10-17 years with multiple sclerosis. CDR3s include the opening cysteine and the closing phenylalanine or tryptophan.

V gene: TRBV6-5
CDR3 protein: CASRLAPSSYEQYF

V gene: TRBV5-1
CDR3 protein: CASSRTGGVEGQLTF

V gene: TRBV7-7
CDR3 protein: CASSPRLGLAGGETQYF

V gene: TRBV29-1
CDR3 protein: CSVEEIGHNSNQPQHF

V gene: TRBV6-6
CDR3 protein: CASSYDRAGVEYGYTF

V gene: TRBV7-9
CDR3 protein: CASRPSGTINNEQFF

V gene: TRBV12-3/TRBV12-4
CDR3 protein: CASTTGGGTDTEYF

V gene: TRBV7-9
CDR3 protein: CASSLPPPASYNEQFF

V gene: TRBV21-1
CDR3 protein: CASSKEGLVTEQYF

V gene: TRBV10-3
CDR3 protein: CAVRISSGSGETQYF

V gene: TRBV6-6
CDR3 protein: CASRSTGLIYGYTF

V gene: TRBV28
CDR3 protein: CASSFTSGFHEQYF

V gene: TRBV20-1
CDR3 protein: CSARESSDEQYF

V gene: TRBV7-8
CDR3 protein: CASSQGSTGQDTQYF

V gene: TRBV4-3
CDR3 protein: CASSQGIPGAHNEQFF

V gene: TRBV5-1
CDR3 protein: CASSLRDQQETQYF

V gene: TRBV7-2
CDR3 protein: CASSLVVTGSKNIQYF

V gene: TRBV5-1
CDR3 protein: CASSLMGEETQYF

V gene: TRBV2
CDR3 protein: CASSVQDRGPYEQYF

V gene: TRBV20-1
CDR3 protein: CSASPLGTGSSYNEQYF

V gene: TRBV5-6
CDR3 protein: CVSSLVGRTYNEQFF

V gene: TRBV20-1
CDR3 protein: CSARGAGVSTDTQYF

V gene: TRBV20-1
CDR3 protein: CSARVARTSMRRDNEQFF

V gene: TRBV10-3
CDR3 protein: CAIRTSTGSTYEQYF

V gene: TRBV7-6
CDR3 protein: CASSLVGQGANTEAFF

V gene: TRBV30
CDR3 protein: CALGQGAGEQYF

V gene: TRBV12-3/TRBV12-4
CDR3 protein: CASTGTGVYEQYF

V gene: TRBV3-1
CDR3 protein: CASSEVGTGKYLQYF

V gene: TRBV4-2
CDR3 protein: CASSQVSQGQPWGYTF

V gene: TRBV10-3
CDR3 protein: CAISAVGGPTDTQYF

V gene: TRBV24-1
CDR3 protein: CATSDLSGNGAGETQYF

V gene: TRBV9
CDR3 protein: CAGSVGGSLGEQFF

V gene: TRBV20-1
CDR3 protein: CSVEFTAEIRPPHF

V gene: TRBV4-3
CDR3 protein: CASSPSRGRGQPQHF

V gene: TRBV6-1
CDR3 protein: CASSEPSGTDSYEQYF

V gene: TRBV3-1
CDR3 protein: CASSQPGPINEQYF

V gene: TRBV7-9
CDR3 protein: CASSLEVNNYGYTF

V gene: TRBV5-1
CDR3 protein: CASSLWGLAGGYEQYF

V gene: TRBV6-5
CDR3 protein: CASSYLPGPSYEQYF

V gene: TRBV20-1
CDR3 protein: CSAGPGQVSFGEQFF

V gene: TRBV6-1
CDR3 protein: CASSDWREAIYEQYF

V gene: TRBV7-9
CDR3 protein: CASSLNSGGTGELFF

V gene: TRBV7-6
CDR3 protein: CASSLEAGTGSEKLFF

V gene: TRBV12-3/TRBV12-4
CDR3 protein: CASRDDRGADTQYF

V gene: TRBV15
CDR3 protein: CATSRDRRTGGLAFF

V gene: TRBV4-1
CDR3 protein: CASSLWTGSGDSYTF

V gene: TRBV5-1
CDR3 protein: CASSLAAGMNYEQYF

V gene: TRBV5-1
CDR3 protein: CASSLDGPTGEQYF

V gene: TRBV7-6
CDR3 protein: CASSLAASGRTDTQYF

V gene: TRBV28
CDR3 protein: CASSPDRGRVYEQFF

V gene: TRBV27
CDR3 protein: CASSLDRGRNTEAFF

V gene: TRBV4-3
CDR3 protein: CASSQADRSTDTQYF

V gene: TRBV7-9
CDR3 protein: CASSPGTGGSPLHF

V gene: TRBV16
CDR3 protein: CASSQGRSGANVLTF

V gene: TRBV6-2/TRBV6-3
CDR3 protein: CASSYAGTGGRDTQYF

V gene: TRBV29-1
CDR3 protein: CNVPQRDTLYGYTF

V gene: TRBV20-1
CDR3 protein: CSARDRVTAQETQYF

V gene: TRBV10-3
CDR3 protein: CAIRLRTDTGELFF

V gene: TRBV29-1
CDR3 protein: CSAEAGVGETQYF

V gene: TRBV29-1
CDR3 protein: CSVETGVREKLFF